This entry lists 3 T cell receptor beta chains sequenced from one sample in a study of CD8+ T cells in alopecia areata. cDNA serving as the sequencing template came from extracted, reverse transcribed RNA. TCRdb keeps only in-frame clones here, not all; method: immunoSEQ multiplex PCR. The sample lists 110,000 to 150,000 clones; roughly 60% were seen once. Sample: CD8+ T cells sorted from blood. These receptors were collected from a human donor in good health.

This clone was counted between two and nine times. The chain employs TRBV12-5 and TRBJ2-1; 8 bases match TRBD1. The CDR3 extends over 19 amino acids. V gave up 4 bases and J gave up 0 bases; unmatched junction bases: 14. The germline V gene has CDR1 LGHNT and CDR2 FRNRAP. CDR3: CASGYLPVDRASSYNEQFF. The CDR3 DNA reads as TGTGCTAGTGGTTATCTTCCTGTGGACAGGGCGAGCTCCTACAATGAGCAGTTCTTC.

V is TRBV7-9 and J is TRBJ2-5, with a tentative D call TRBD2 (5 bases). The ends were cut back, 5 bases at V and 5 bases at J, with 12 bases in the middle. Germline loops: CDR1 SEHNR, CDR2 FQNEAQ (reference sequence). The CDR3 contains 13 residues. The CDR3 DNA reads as TGTGCCAGCAGCCGTCTTGGGGAGGAGACCCAGTACTTC. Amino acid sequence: CASSRLGEETQYF.

The CDR3 nucleotides read TGTGCCAGCAGTTACACTATCCAGCCGCAAGAGACCCAGTACTTC. Translated: CASSYTIQPQETQYF. The chain joins TRBV6-5 to TRBJ2-5, with no clear D. Germline V lookup: CDR1 MNHEY, CDR2 SVGAGI. Trimming removed 2 bases from V and 2 bases from J, with 12 bases in between. CDR3 size: 15 residues.